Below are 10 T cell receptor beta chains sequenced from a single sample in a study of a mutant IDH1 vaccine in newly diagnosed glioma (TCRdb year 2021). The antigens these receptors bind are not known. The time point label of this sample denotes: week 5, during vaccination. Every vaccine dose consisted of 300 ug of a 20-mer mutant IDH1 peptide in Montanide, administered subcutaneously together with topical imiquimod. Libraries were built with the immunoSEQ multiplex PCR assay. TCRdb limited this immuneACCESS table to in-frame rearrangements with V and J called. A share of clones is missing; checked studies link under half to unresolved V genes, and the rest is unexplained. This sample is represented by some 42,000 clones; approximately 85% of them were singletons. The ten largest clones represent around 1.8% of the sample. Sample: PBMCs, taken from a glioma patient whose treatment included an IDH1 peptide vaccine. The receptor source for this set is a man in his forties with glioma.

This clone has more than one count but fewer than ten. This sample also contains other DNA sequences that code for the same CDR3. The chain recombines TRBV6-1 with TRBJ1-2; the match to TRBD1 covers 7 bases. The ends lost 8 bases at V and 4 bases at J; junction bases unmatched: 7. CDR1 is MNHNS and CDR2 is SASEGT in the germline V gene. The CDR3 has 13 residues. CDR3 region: CASPGQNLYGYTF. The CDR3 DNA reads TGTGCCAGCCCGGGACAGAACCTCTATGGCTACACCTTC.

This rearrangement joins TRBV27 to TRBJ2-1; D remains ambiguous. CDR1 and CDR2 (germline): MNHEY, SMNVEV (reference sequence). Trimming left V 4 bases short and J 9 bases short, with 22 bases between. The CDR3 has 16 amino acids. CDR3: CASSSLDKAMTREQFF. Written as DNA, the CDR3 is TGTGCCAGCAGTTCTCTTGACAAAGCTATGACCCGTGAGCAGTTCTTC.

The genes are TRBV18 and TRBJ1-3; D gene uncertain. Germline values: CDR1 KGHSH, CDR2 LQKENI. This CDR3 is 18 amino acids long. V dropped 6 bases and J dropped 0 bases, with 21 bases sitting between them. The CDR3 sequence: CASSPRGGSSVSGNTIYF. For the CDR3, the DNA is TGTGCCAGCTCCCCTCGAGGAGGGTCATCCGTCTCTGGAAACACCATATATTTT.

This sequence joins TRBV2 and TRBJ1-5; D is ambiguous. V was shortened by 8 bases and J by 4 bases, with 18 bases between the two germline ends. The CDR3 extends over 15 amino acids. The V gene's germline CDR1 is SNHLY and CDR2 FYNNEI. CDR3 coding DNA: TGTGCCAGCTCACGGGGTGACGTAAGGAATCAGCCCCAGCATTTT. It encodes CASSRGDVRNQPQHF.

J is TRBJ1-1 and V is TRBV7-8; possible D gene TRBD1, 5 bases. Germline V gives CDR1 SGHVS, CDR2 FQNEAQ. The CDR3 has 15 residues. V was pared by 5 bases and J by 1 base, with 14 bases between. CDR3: CASSPWGRENTEAFF. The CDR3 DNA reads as TGTGCCAGCAGCCCTTGGGGCAGGGAGAACACTGAAGCTTTCTTT.

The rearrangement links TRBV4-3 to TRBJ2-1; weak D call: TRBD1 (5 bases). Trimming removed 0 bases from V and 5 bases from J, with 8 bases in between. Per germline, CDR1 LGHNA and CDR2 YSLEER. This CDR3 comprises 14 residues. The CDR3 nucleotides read TGCGCCAGCAGCCAAGATGGGGCCGACAATGAGCAGTTCTTC. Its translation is CASSQDGADNEQFF.

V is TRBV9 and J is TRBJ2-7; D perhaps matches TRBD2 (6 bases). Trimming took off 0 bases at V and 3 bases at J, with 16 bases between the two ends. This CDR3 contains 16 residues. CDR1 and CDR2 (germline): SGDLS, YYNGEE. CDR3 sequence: CASSVAEGSGLYEQYF. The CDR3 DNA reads TGTGCCAGCAGCGTAGCTGAGGGGTCGGGACTCTACGAGCAGTACTTC.

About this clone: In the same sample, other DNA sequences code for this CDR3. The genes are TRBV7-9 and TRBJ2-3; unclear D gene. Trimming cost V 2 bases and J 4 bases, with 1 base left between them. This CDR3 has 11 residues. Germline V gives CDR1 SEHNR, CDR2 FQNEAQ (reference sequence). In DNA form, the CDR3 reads TGTGCCAGCAGCTTATCAGATACGCAGTATTTT. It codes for CASSLSDTQYF.

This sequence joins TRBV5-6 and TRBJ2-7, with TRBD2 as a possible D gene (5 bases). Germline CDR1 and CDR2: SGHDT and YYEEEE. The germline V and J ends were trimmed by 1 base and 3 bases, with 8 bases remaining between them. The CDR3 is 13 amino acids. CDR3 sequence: CASSLSGYYEQYF. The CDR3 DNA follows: TGTGCCAGCAGCTTGTCGGGGTACTACGAGCAGTACTTC.

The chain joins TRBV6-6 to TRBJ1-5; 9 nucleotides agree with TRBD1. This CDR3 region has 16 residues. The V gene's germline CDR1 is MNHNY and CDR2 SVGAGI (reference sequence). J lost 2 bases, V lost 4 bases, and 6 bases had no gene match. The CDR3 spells CASSSGTGRGNQPQHF. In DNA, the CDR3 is TGTGCCAGCAGTTCGGGGACAGGGAGAGGCAATCAGCCCCAGCATTTT.